Described below is a single TCR beta chain sequence and its context. Its target is not known. One end of the junction varies from germline; a read error may be responsible. Blood RNA originated from unsorted whole blood, with germline DNA additionally extracted. Chronic HBV infection was present in the patients, who were treatment-naive. Starting from 500 ng of total RNA, TCR beta cDNA was produced with a primer in the constant region. Construction of TCR beta libraries relied on three successive nested multiplex PCR rounds employing slightly modified ARM-PCR. TRBV1-TRBV30 forward primers paired with a C-beta reverse primer were used in the first two PCR rounds, which ran approximately 10 cycles each. TCRdb re-called the multiplex PCR reads with MiXCR, one entry per CDR3 protein. Here the sample spans approximately 330,000 distinct CDR3 sequences, almost 65% being singletons. Germline V gene lookup returns CDR1 SGHAT and CDR2 FQNNGV. This CDR3 contains 16 residues.

This sample was included in a study of tumor-infiltrating lymphocytes in primary liver carcinoma. Whole-study results and caveats: Tumor region pairs outstripped tumor-adjacent and tumor-blood pairs in overlap. Comparison of CD4+ and CD8+ repertoires was precluded by bulk unsorted samples.

The V gene is TRBV11-2, the J gene TRBJ2-7; D is unresolved. The sample was peripheral blood. The TCR comes from a middle-aged man with primary liver carcinoma and hepatitis B virus infection. CDR3 nucleotide sequence: TGTGCCAGCAGTTTAGATGAGGACCAAGGGTTCGGCGAGCAGTACTTC. It codes for CASSLDEDQGFGEQYF.